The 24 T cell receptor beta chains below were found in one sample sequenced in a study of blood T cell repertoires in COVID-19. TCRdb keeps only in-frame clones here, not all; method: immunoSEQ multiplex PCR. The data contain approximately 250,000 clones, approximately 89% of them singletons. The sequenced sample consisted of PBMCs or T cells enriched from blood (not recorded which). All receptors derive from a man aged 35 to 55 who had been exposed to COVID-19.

The CDR3, as DNA: TGTGCCAGCAGTGAAAGTCAGTCTAACTATGGCTACACCTTC. Protein sequence: CASSESQSNYGYTF. The chain is built from TRBV6-1 and TRBJ1-2; D not certain. The CDR3 has 14 amino acids. The germline CDR1 and CDR2 sequences are MNHNS and SASEGT. V shed 2 bases and J shed 0 bases, with 7 bases lying between them.

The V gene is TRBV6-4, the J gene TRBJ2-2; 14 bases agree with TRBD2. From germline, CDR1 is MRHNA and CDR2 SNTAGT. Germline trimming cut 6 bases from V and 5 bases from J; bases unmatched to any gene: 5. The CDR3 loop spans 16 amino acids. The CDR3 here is CASSRLAGGSTGELFF. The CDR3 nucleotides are TGTGCCAGCAGCCGACTAGCGGGAGGGAGTACCGGGGAGCTGTTTTTT.

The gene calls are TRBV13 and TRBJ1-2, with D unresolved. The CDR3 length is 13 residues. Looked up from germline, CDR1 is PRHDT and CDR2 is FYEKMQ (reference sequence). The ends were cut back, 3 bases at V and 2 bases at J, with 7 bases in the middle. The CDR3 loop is CASSFFRNYGYTF. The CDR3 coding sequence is TGTGCCAGCAGCTTCTTCAGAAACTATGGCTACACCTTC.

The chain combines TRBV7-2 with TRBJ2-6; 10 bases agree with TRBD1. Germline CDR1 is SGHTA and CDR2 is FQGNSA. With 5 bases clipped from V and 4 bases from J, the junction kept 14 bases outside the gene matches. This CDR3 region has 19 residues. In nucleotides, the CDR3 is TGTGCCAGCAGCACATACACCGGGACAGGGGCTAGAGGGGCCAACGTCCTGACTTTC. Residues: CASSTYTGTGARGANVLTF.

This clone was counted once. The CDR3 bases are TGTGCCAGTAGTATCACGGCTGGAAACACCATATATTTT. This encodes CASSITAGNTIYF. The rearrangement links TRBV19 to TRBJ1-3; the D is unclear. V was trimmed by 3 bases and J by 2 bases, leaving 5 bases between them. Germline V gene lookup returns CDR1 LNHDA and CDR2 SQIVND (reference sequence). The CDR3 covers 13 residues.

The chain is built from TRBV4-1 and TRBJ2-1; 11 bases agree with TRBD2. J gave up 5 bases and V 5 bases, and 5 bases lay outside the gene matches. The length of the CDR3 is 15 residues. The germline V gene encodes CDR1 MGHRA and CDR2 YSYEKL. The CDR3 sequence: CASSYGTSGNNEQFF. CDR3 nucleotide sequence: TGCGCCAGCAGCTACGGGACTAGCGGTAACAATGAGCAGTTCTTC.

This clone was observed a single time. The CDR3 DNA reads TGTGCCTGGAGTTCCTACTATGGCTACACCTTC. This codes for CAWSSYYGYTF. The chain uses TRBV30 and TRBJ1-2; no reliable D call. The length of the CDR3 is 11 residues. The germline V gene has CDR1 GTSNPN and CDR2 SVGIG (reference sequence). The V end lost 2 bases, the J end lost 3 bases, and 4 bases lay between the germline ends.

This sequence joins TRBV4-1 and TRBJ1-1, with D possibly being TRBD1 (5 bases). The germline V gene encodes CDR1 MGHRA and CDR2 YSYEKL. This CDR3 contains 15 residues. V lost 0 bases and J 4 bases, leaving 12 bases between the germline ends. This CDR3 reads CASSQDRVMATEAFF. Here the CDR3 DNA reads TGCGCCAGCAGCCAAGACAGGGTAATGGCCACTGAAGCTTTCTTT.

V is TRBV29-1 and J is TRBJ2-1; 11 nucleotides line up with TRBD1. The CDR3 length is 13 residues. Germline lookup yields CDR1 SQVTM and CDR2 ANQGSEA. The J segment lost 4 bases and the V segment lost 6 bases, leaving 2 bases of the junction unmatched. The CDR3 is CSVGQGGYNEQFF. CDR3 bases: TGCAGCGTGGGACAGGGGGGATACAATGAGCAGTTCTTC.

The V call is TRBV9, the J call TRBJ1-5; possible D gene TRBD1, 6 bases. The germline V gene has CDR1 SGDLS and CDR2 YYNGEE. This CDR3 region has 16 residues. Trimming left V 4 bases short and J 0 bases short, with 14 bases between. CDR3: CASSNGTNYSNQPQHF. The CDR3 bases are TGTGCCAGCAGCAACGGGACAAACTATAGCAATCAGCCCCAGCATTTT.

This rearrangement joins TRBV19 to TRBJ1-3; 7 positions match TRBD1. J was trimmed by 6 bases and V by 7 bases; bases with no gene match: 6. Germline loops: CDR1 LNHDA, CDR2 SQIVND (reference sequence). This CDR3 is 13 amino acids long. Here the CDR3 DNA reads TGTGCCAGTACCTCGACAGGGAAAAACACCATATATTTT. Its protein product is CASTSTGKNTIYF.

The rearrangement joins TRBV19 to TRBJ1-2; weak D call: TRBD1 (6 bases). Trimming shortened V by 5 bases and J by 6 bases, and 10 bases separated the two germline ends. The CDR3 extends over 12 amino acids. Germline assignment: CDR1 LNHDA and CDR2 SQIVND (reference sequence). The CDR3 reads CASSSQGHGYTF. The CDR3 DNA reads TGTGCCAGTAGTTCGCAGGGGCATGGCTACACCTTC.

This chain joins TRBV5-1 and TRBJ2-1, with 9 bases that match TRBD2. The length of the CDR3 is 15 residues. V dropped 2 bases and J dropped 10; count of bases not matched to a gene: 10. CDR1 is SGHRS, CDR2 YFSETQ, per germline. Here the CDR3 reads CASSLASGIQREQFF. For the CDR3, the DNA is TGCGCCAGCAGCTTAGCTAGCGGGATTCAGCGGGAGCAGTTCTTC.

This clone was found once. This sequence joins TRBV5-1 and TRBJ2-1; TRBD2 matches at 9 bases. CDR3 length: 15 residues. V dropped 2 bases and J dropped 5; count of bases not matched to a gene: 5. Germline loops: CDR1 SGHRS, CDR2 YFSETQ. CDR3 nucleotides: TGCGCCAGCAGCTTCCTAGCGGGGACTAACAATGAGCAGTTCTTC. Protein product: CASSFLAGTNNEQFF.

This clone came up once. The CDR3 protein is CASSLTFRGRSSTDTQYF. The CDR3 nucleotides read TGTGCCAGCAGTTTAACTTTTAGGGGAAGATCTAGCACAGATACGCAGTATTTT. The rearrangement uses TRBV27 and TRBJ2-3; D might be TRBD1 (5 bases). The V gene's germline CDR1 is MNHEY and CDR2 SMNVEV (reference sequence). This CDR3 has 18 residues. V lost 2 bases, J lost 0 bases, and 18 bases lay in between.

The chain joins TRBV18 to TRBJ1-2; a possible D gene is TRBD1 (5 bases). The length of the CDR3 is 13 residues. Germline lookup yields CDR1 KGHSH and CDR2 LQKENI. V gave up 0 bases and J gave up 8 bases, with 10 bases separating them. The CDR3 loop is CASSPPGGRGYTF. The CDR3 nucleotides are TGTGCCAGCTCACCACCGGGGGGACGGGGCTACACCTTC.

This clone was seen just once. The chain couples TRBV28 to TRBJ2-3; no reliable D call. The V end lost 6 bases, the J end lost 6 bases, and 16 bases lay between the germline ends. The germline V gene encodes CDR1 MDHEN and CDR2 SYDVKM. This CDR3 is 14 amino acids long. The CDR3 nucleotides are TGTGCCAGCAGCTTAAGACTGGTTTCGGATACGCAGTATTTT. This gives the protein CASSLRLVSDTQYF.

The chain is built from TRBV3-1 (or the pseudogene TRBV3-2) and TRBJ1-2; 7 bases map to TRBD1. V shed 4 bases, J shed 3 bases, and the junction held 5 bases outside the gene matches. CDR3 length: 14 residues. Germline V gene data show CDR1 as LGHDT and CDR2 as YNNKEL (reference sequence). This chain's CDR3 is CASSLTGSYYGYTF. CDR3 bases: TGTGCCAGCAGCCTGACAGGGAGCTACTATGGCTACACCTTC.

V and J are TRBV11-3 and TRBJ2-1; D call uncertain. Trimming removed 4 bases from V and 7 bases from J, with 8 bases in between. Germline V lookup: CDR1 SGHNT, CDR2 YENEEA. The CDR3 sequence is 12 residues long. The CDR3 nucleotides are TGTGCCAGCAGCTCCCCGGGTAATGAGCAGTTCTTC. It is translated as CASSSPGNEQFF.

CDR3 bases: TGCGCCAGCAGCTTGGGCGGGGGCGATGAAAAACTGTTTTTT. This codes for CASSLGGGDEKLFF. This chain uses TRBV5-1 with TRBJ1-4; TRBD1 might be the D (6 bases). Trimming cost V 0 bases and J 6 bases, with 9 bases left between them. Germline V CDR1 and CDR2: SGHRS, YFSETQ. The CDR3 runs 14 residues.

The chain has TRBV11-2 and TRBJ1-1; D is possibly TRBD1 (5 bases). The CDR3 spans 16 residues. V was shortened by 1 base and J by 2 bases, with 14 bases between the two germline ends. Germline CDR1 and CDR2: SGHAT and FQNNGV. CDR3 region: CASSLGWGGDNTEAFF. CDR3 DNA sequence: TGTGCCAGCAGCTTAGGATGGGGCGGGGATAACACTGAAGCTTTCTTT.

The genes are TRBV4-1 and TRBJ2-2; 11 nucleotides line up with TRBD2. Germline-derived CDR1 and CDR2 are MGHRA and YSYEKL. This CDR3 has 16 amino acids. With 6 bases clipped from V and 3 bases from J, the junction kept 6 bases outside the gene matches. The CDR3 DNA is TGCGCCAGCAGAACACTAGCGGGAGAATACACCGGGGAGCTGTTTTTT. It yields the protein CASRTLAGEYTGELFF.

CDR3: CASSLGTSGIFTDTQYF. DNA of the CDR3: TGTGCCAGCAGCTTAGGGACTAGCGGGATTTTCACAGATACGCAGTATTTT. V usage is TRBV7-2 and J usage is TRBJ2-3; 12 bases line up with TRBD2. The CDR3 covers 17 residues. V dropped 1 base and J dropped 2; count of bases not matched to a gene: 4. Germline-derived CDR1 and CDR2 are SGHTA and FQGNSA.

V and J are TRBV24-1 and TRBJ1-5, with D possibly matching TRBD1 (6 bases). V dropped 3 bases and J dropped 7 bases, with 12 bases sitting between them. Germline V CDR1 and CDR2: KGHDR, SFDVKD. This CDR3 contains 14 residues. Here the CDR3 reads CATSDTGSRQPQHF. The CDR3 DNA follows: TGTGCCACCAGTGATACAGGGTCGCGACAGCCCCAGCATTTT.